The next 29 T cell receptor beta chains were all read from a single sample in a study of beta chain features in type 1 diabetes. Every bit of the isolated RNA underwent reverse transcription, so sequencing read expressed TCRB transcripts. TCRdb keeps only in-frame clones here, not all; method: immunoSEQ multiplex PCR. Of 900,000 or so clones in the sample, 15% to 20% were seen once. The sequenced sample was naive CD4+ T cells from blood. The receptor source for this set is a woman under 30 in good health.

This chain connects TRBV5-4 to TRBJ2-5, with D tentatively TRBD1 or TRBD2 (5 bases each). Trimming cost V 1 base and J 5 bases, with 9 bases left between them. There are 13 residues in the CDR3. CDR1 is SGHNT, CDR2 YYREEE, per germline (reference sequence). The CDR3 nucleotides are TGTGCCAGCAGCTTGTTAGAGGGGGAGACCCAGTACTTC. It yields the protein CASSLLEGETQYF.

The table lists this clone with a few counts. J is TRBJ2-3 and V is TRBV5-1; TRBD1 agrees at 10 bases. From germline, CDR1 is SGHRS and CDR2 YFSETQ. CDR3 length: 13 amino acids. V shed 9 bases and J 10 bases; nucleotides not matched to a gene: 11. CDR3 region: CATNPGQGSSQYF. CDR3 sequence (DNA): TGCGCCACAAACCCGGGACAGGGGTCCTCGCAGTATTTT.

This clone occurred a few times. The gene calls are TRBV29-1 and TRBJ2-3, with D maybe TRBD2 (6 bases). V was clipped by 8 bases and J by 5 bases, with 23 bases between them. Germline loops: CDR1 SQVTM, CDR2 ANQGSEA. The CDR3 sequence is 15 residues long. The CDR3 nucleotides are TGCAGCTCGGTCGACCTGGGGGGAGTCGGAGATACGCAGTATTTT. Translation: CSSVDLGGVGDTQYF.

The J gene is TRBJ2-1, the V gene TRBV2; D possibly corresponds to TRBD2 (6 bases). CDR1 SNHLY and CDR2 FYNNEI come from the germline V gene. The CDR3 sequence is 14 residues long. V was trimmed by 7 bases and J by 3 bases, leaving 13 bases between them. The CDR3 is CASKEGGGYNEQFF. The CDR3 nucleotides read TGTGCCAGCAAGGAGGGAGGCGGCTACAATGAGCAGTTCTTC.

In its sample, this clone was seen many times. CDR3 sequence: CAIGGTTGVIDEQFF. The DNA for the CDR3 is TGTGCCATCGGCGGGACGACAGGGGTTATCGATGAGCAGTTCTTC. The V and J genes are TRBV10-3 and TRBJ2-1, with 8 bases aligning to TRBD1. The CDR3 sequence is 15 residues long. Per the germline V gene, CDR1 is ENHRY and CDR2 is SYGVKD. The ends lost 8 bases at V and 8 bases at J; junction bases unmatched: 14.

The chain recombines TRBV29-1 with TRBJ2-1, with D possibly matching TRBD1 (5 bases). CDR1 and CDR2 (germline): SQVTM, ANQGSEA. This CDR3 is built from 15 residues. V was trimmed by 7 bases and J by 3 bases, leaving 19 bases between them. CDR3: CSAVAQGKGYNEQFF. CDR3 DNA sequence: TGCAGCGCCGTCGCCCAGGGAAAGGGCTACAATGAGCAGTTCTTC.

There are a few counts of this clone. V gene TRBV7-9 combines with J gene TRBJ2-7; TRBD1 is a possible D gene (5 bases). This CDR3 spans 13 amino acids. The ends were cut back, 3 bases at V and 2 bases at J, with 8 bases in the middle. CDR1 is SEHNR and CDR2 is FQNEAQ in the germline V gene (reference sequence). CDR3 DNA: TGTGCCAGCAGCTTTACGACAGCCTACGAGCAGTACTTC. Translation: CASSFTTAYEQYF.

In its sample, this clone was seen a few times. The chain is built from TRBV29-1 and TRBJ2-3, with unresolved D. Germline CDR1 reads SQVTM; CDR2 reads ANQGSEA. V shed 3 bases and J shed 6 bases, with 16 bases lying between them. CDR3 size: 14 residues. CDR3 loop: CSVDVPPMGDTQYF. In DNA, the CDR3 is TGCAGCGTTGACGTCCCCCCCATGGGGGATACGCAGTATTTT.

J is TRBJ2-6 and V is TRBV4-3; D not certain. V lost 0 bases and J lost 1, with 7 bases in between. This CDR3 has 16 amino acids. Germline V gene sequence: CDR1 LGHNA, CDR2 YSLEER. This CDR3 is CASSQEPGSGANVLTF. CDR3 bases: TGCGCCAGCAGCCAAGAACCCGGGTCTGGGGCCAACGTCCTGACTTTC.

The rearrangement joins TRBV20-1 to TRBJ1-1; D unclear. CDR3 length: 11 amino acids. CDR1 and CDR2 (germline): DFQATT, SNEGSKA (reference sequence). The V gene lost 5 bases and the J gene lost 1 base, with 5 bases spanning the gap. CDR3 sequence: CSALKNTEAFF. The CDR3 DNA reads as TGCAGTGCTTTAAAGAACACTGAAGCTTTCTTT.

This chain connects TRBV20-1 to TRBJ2-5; no reliable D call. V was clipped by 6 bases and J by 2 bases, with 4 bases between them. Germline V gene lookup returns CDR1 DFQATT and CDR2 SNEGSKA (reference sequence). This CDR3 contains 10 residues. This CDR3 reads CSAEQETQYF. CDR3 sequence (DNA): TGCAGTGCGGAACAAGAGACCCAGTACTTC.

This clone was seen more than once but under ten times. This sequence joins TRBV18 and TRBJ2-5; TRBD2 matches at 8 bases. With V trimmed by 3 bases and J by 3 bases, 3 bases remained unmatched. Germline V gene sequence: CDR1 KGHSH, CDR2 LQKENI. The CDR3 loop spans 14 amino acids. CDR3: CASSPVSGEETQYF. CDR3 coding DNA: TGTGCCAGCTCACCGGTTAGCGGGGAAGAGACCCAGTACTTC.

This clone occurred a few times. The chain has TRBV7-9 and TRBJ2-1; 12 bases agree with TRBD2. With 5 bases clipped from V and 7 bases from J, the junction kept 9 bases outside the gene matches. There are 16 residues in the CDR3. CDR1 SEHNR and CDR2 FQNEAQ come from the germline V gene (reference sequence). The CDR3 DNA is TGTGCCAGCAGCCCAGTACTAGCGGGAGGAGTTAATGAGCAGTTCTTC. Translating it yields CASSPVLAGGVNEQFF.

This clone appeared a single time. This chain uses TRBV5-1 with TRBJ1-2, with no clear D. V was shortened by 0 bases and J by 8 bases, with 11 bases between the two germline ends. This CDR3 has 13 amino acids. Germline CDR1 is SGHRS and CDR2 is YFSETQ. The CDR3 DNA follows: TGCGCCAGCAGCTTGGACGCGGGAAACGGCTACACCTTC. It is translated as CASSLDAGNGYTF.

This clone was observed a handful of times. The chain links TRBV15 to TRBJ2-5, with 10 bases matching TRBD2. Germline V gene lookup returns CDR1 LNHNV and CDR2 YYDKDF (reference sequence). The ends lost 0 bases at V and 4 bases at J; junction bases unmatched: 14. There are 19 residues in the CDR3. This CDR3 reads CATSRDTVEASGSGETQYF. The CDR3 DNA is TGTGCCACCAGCAGAGATACTGTTGAAGCTAGCGGGAGTGGAGAGACCCAGTACTTC.

The V gene is TRBV7-2, the J gene TRBJ2-7; TRBD1 agrees at 9 bases. In germline, CDR1 is SGHTA, CDR2 FQGNSA. The CDR3 consists of 15 residues. With V trimmed by 1 base and J by 6 bases, 7 bases remained unmatched. The CDR3: CASSLDWTGEREQYF. The CDR3 DNA reads as TGTGCCAGCAGCTTAGATTGGACAGGGGAGCGCGAGCAGTACTTC.

The chain is built from TRBV9 and TRBJ2-3; 12 nucleotides match TRBD2. CDR3 length: 16 residues. The J segment lost 4 bases and the V segment lost 2 bases, leaving 5 bases of the junction unmatched. In germline, CDR1 is SGDLS, CDR2 YYNGEE. CDR3 DNA sequence: TGTGCCAGCAGCGTCCCTCTAGCGGGAGGGCCAGATACGCAGTATTTT. Translated: CASSVPLAGGPDTQYF.

In this sample, this clone turned up a few times. V usage is TRBV7-2 and J usage is TRBJ2-1; TRBD2 agrees at 13 bases. V was pared by 5 bases and J by 8 bases, with 9 bases of the junction left unmatched. Germline CDR1 SGHTA, CDR2 FQGNSA. The CDR3 contains 16 residues. The CDR3 DNA reads TGTGCCAGCAGCCCGCGCACTAGCGGGAGGGCCGATGAGCAGTTCTTC. It specifies CASSPRTSGRADEQFF.

The chain links TRBV4-1 to TRBJ2-2, with D unclear. CDR3 length: 16 residues. The V and J ends lost 1 base and 4 bases respectively, with 13 bases between them. Germline CDR1 and CDR2: MGHRA and YSYEKL. This CDR3 reads CASSQVVGLSTGELFF. CDR3 nucleotides: TGCGCCAGCAGCCAAGTAGTGGGATTGAGCACCGGGGAGCTGTTTTTT.

This clone came up a few times. CDR3 bases: TGCGCCAGTTCTTTGAGGGGAGCCACAGATACGCAGTATTTT. It translates to CASSLRGATDTQYF. The chain recombines TRBV23-1 with TRBJ2-3; perhaps D is TRBD1 or TRBD2 (5 bases each). TRBV23-1 is an open reading frame, and its role is uncertain. Deletions cut 9 bases from V and 2 bases from J, with 15 bases between. The CDR3 runs to 14 residues.

The chain couples TRBV28 to TRBJ2-7; D ambiguous. Germline CDR1 is MDHEN and CDR2 is SYDVKM. The V end lost 7 bases, the J end lost 9 bases, and 13 bases lay between the germline ends. The CDR3 is made up of 11 amino acids. The CDR3: CASTSVRGQYF. The CDR3 DNA follows: TGTGCCAGCACCTCAGTACGAGGGCAGTACTTC.

This chain links TRBV7-6 with TRBJ2-2; the D is unclear. The CDR3 runs to 19 residues. Trimming took off 3 bases at V and 1 base at J, with 21 bases between the two ends. CDR1 and CDR2 (germline): SGHVS, FNYEAQ. CDR3 nucleotides: TGTGCCAGCAGCTTGTTCGATGGCCGTCTTGTTTGGAACACCGGGGAGCTGTTTTTT. Protein: CASSLFDGRLVWNTGELFF.

This clone was recorded a few times. In DNA, the CDR3 is TGCAGTGTCTATGAATACAATGAGCAGTTCTTC. Its translation: CSVYEYNEQFF. The chain is built from TRBV20-1 and TRBJ2-1; D gene ambiguous. With 7 bases removed from V and 4 bases from J, the gap between germline ends came to 8 bases. This CDR3 has 11 residues. Germline V lookup: CDR1 DFQATT, CDR2 SNEGSKA (reference sequence).

A few counts support this clone. The gene calls are TRBV13 and TRBJ1-2; D is unclear. Trimming took off 7 bases at V and 2 bases at J, with 20 bases between the two ends. The CDR3 length is 16 residues. Germline V lookup: CDR1 PRHDT, CDR2 FYEKMQ (reference sequence). CDR3 nucleotide sequence: TGTGCCAGCAACCCCATCCCCCCAAAGGAGAACTATGGCTACACCTTC. Amino acids: CASNPIPPKENYGYTF.

The J gene is TRBJ1-5, the V gene TRBV28; D is perhaps TRBD1 (6 bases). Between the trimmed V and J ends, which lost 3 bases and 5 bases, there was a span of 26 bases. The CDR3 spans 19 residues. Germline V lookup: CDR1 MDHEN, CDR2 SYDVKM. CDR3 protein: CASSLLGQQGPSRDQPQHF. The CDR3 nucleotides read TGTGCCAGCAGTTTGCTGGGGCAACAGGGACCAAGTCGAGATCAGCCCCAGCATTTT.

This clone has just a few counts. The sample holds other DNA sequences that translate to the same CDR3. The chain is built from TRBV5-1 and TRBJ2-7; D might be TRBD1 (6 bases). V lost 0 bases and J lost 5, with 9 bases in between. The CDR3 loop spans 13 amino acids. Germline V gene sequence: CDR1 SGHRS, CDR2 YFSETQ. In DNA form, the CDR3 reads TGCGCCAGCAGCTTGGGCCAGGGGAACGAGCAGTACTTC. This gives the protein CASSLGQGNEQYF.

J is TRBJ1-2 and V is TRBV6-6; no definite D call. This CDR3 comprises 15 residues. The V gene lost 4 bases and the J gene lost 6 bases, with 18 bases spanning the gap. In germline, CDR1 is MNHNY, CDR2 SVGAGI (reference sequence). In nucleotides, the CDR3 is TGTGCCAGCAGTTCGGCTACGGACTCCCATGATGGCTACACCTTC. Amino acid sequence: CASSSATDSHDGYTF.

The CDR3 region has the DNA TGTGCCAGCAGCTTAGCGAGGGTTTTGACTGGGGCCAACGTCCTGACTTTC. Amino acid sequence: CASSLARVLTGANVLTF. This chain joins TRBV7-8 and TRBJ2-6; the D gene is possibly TRBD2 (5 bases). Germline V gene sequence: CDR1 SGHVS, CDR2 FQNEAQ. Deletions cut 0 bases from V and 2 bases from J, with 11 bases between. This CDR3 has 17 residues.

The chain joins TRBV4-2 to TRBJ1-1; perhaps TRBD1 as D (5 bases). This CDR3 spans 14 amino acids. CDR1 is LGHNA and CDR2 is YNFKEQ in the germline V gene. Trimming removed 1 base from V and 4 bases from J, with 10 bases in between. The CDR3 DNA sequence: TGTGCCAGCAGCCAAGCGGGGGTCGGCACTGAAGCTTTCTTT. Translated: CASSQAGVGTEAFF.